The entry below describes one TCR beta chain. The CDR3 extends over 16 amino acids. V lost 0 bases, J lost 4 bases, and 4 bases stayed unmatched. Germline CDR1 is ENHRY and CDR2 is SYGVKD. These data are taken from a study of cytomegalovirus exposure and HLA in healthy donors. PCR amplification relied on 60 Vbeta primers (plus 13 Jbeta primers). TCRdb's copy holds only in-frame clones and misses some; the assay was immunoSEQ multiplex PCR. Here the sample spans 160,000 or so clones, 79% being singletons. Sequencing was carried out using PBMCs. The receptor was isolated from a woman between 40 and 55 years old in good health and CMV-seronegative. This rearrangement joins TRBV10-3 to TRBJ1-5; TRBD1 aligns across 9 bases. The CDR3 loop is CAISESGTGINQPQHF. For the CDR3, the DNA is TGTGCCATCAGTGAGTCTGGGACAGGGATTAATCAGCCCCAGCATTTT.